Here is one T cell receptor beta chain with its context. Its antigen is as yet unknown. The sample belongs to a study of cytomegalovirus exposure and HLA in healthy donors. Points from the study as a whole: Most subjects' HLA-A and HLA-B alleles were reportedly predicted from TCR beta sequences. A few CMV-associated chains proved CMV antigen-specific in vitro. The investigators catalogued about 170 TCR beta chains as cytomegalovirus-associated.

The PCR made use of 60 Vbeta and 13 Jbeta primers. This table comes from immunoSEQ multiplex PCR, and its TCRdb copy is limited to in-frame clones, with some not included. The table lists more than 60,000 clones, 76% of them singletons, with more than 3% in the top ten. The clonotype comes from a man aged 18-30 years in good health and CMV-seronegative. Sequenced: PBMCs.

CDR3 DNA: TGTGCCAGCAGCTTAGGCGCGACTTTTGGGACAGCGAGAACCTACGAGCAGTACTTC. This translates into CASSLGATFGTARTYEQYF. The V gene is TRBV7-8, the J gene TRBJ2-7; 7 bases align to TRBD1. Trimming at V came to 1 base and at J to 2 bases, leaving 17 bases not matched to a gene. Germline values: CDR1 SGHVS, CDR2 FQNEAQ. The CDR3 contains 19 residues.